What follows are 23 T cell receptor beta chains derived from one specimen sequenced in a study of blood T cells in healthy people across ages. The second PCR ran about 6 to 11 cycles with a sample-barcoded 5' primer and J-beta primers. A single record per CDR3 protein comes from TCRdb applying MiXCR to the 5' RACE reads. The sample has 1.5 million to 2 million distinct CDR3 sequences; approximately 32% are singletons. The sequenced sample was blood. These receptor sequences come from a woman aged 25 to 45 in good health.

There are a few counts of this clonotype. The J gene is TRBJ2-1, the V gene TRBV20-1; possibly TRBD1 for D (7 bases). CDR1 is DFQATT, CDR2 SNEGSKA, per germline (reference sequence). Trimming pared 1 base from V and 5 bases from J, leaving 27 bases between. CDR3 length: 19 amino acids. CDR3 amino acids: CSARGGGHGQAGSHNEQFF. The CDR3 bases are TGCAGTGCTAGAGGGGGTGGACATGGACAGGCGGGGTCCCACAATGAGCAGTTCTTC.

This clonotype occurred many times. CDR3 loop: CASIPVGGATQYF. In nucleotides, the CDR3 is TGTGCCAGCATCCCCGTAGGCGGAGCGACCCAGTACTTC. J is TRBJ2-5 and V is TRBV12-3 or TRBV12-4; D remains unclear. Trimming pared 7 bases from V and 7 bases from J, leaving 16 bases between. The CDR3 extends over 13 amino acids.

The chain links TRBV27 to TRBJ2-1, with D maybe TRBD2 (6 bases). The CDR3 is 17 amino acids. Germline values: CDR1 MNHEY, CDR2 SMNVEV (reference sequence). V was cut by 4 bases and J by 12 bases, with 28 bases left in between. In DNA, the CDR3 is TGTGCCAGCAGTTCCCCCCTTTGGCGGGGCCTTGGGGTAGGGCAGTTCTTC. Amino acid sequence: CASSSPLWRGLGVGQFF.

About this clonotype itself: A read error may produce the germline difference seen at one junction end. This chain links TRBV5-1 with TRBJ1-2; D is perhaps TRBD1 (6 bases). CDR3 length equals 14 residues. Germline V lookup: CDR1 SGHRS, CDR2 YFSETQ. CDR3 in amino acids: CASSAETGFYGYTF. CDR3 nucleotides: TGTGCCAGCAGCGCAGAGACAGGATTCTATGGCTACACCTTC.

The sample holds a few counts of this clonotype. This chain uses TRBV15 with TRBJ2-5; TRBD1 agrees at 8 bases. The CDR3 sequence is 16 residues long. CDR1 is LNHNV, CDR2 YYDKDF, per germline (reference sequence). J was trimmed by 5 bases and V by 0 bases; bases with no gene match: 8. The DNA for the CDR3 is TGTGCCACCAGCAGAGATCGCCCGGACAGGGCTGAGACCCAGTACTTC. Its translation: CATSRDRPDRAETQYF.

V gene TRBV30 combines with J gene TRBJ2-1; D remains ambiguous. V was clipped by 3 bases and J by 2 bases, with 5 bases between them. This CDR3 comprises 12 residues. CDR1 is GTSNPN, CDR2 SVGIG, per germline (reference sequence). The DNA for the CDR3 is TGTGCCTGGAGCGCTCCCTACAATGAGCAGTTCTTC. It codes for CAWSAPYNEQFF.

This clonotype was detected a few times. The V and J genes are TRBV6-6 and TRBJ2-3, with D perhaps TRBD2 (5 bases). The CDR3 totals 13 residues. CDR1 is MNHNY and CDR2 is SVGAGI in the germline V gene (reference sequence). Trimming took 3 bases from V and 6 from J, leaving 10 bases between them. This CDR3 is CASSYTSSDTQYF. The CDR3 nucleotides read TGTGCCAGCAGTTATACTAGTTCCGATACGCAGTATTTT.

The genes are TRBV20-1 and TRBJ2-3; D gene ambiguous. V lost 3 bases and J lost 4, with 14 bases in between. CDR1 is DFQATT and CDR2 is SNEGSKA in the germline V gene (reference sequence). The CDR3 has 14 residues. The CDR3 here is CSARGSDWSDTQYF. CDR3 in DNA: TGCAGTGCTAGGGGGTCTGATTGGTCAGATACGCAGTATTTT.

Comments on this clonotype: One end of the junction does not line up with germline, which may come from a read error. This rearrangement joins TRBV3-1 to TRBJ2-5; 8 bases align to TRBD1. The CDR3 consists of 15 residues. CDR1 is LGHDT and CDR2 is YNNKEL in the germline V gene (reference sequence). CDR3 coding DNA: TGTGCCAGCAGCCACGAGACAGGGGTAACAGAGACCCGGTACTTC. This gives the protein CASSHETGVTETRYF.

The chain employs TRBV7-6 and TRBJ2-7; D remains ambiguous. From germline, CDR1 is SGHVS and CDR2 FNYEAQ. Trimming pared 5 bases from V and 1 base from J, leaving 12 bases between. This CDR3 is built from 14 residues. CDR3 loop: CASSRRHLSYEQYF. CDR3 DNA sequence: TGTGCCAGCAGCCGCCGACACCTATCCTACGAGCAGTACTTC.

The chain couples TRBV20-1 to TRBJ2-4; tentative D call: TRBD2 (6 bases). The DNA matches TRBJ2-5 better at its end, which makes the J call doubtful. The CDR3 consists of 14 residues. Per the germline V gene, CDR1 is DFQATT and CDR2 is SNEGSKA (reference sequence). The CDR3 protein is CSARAGGKWGTQYF. The CDR3 DNA reads TGCAGTGCTAGAGCGGGCGGGAAGTGGGGGACCCAGTACTTC.

At least ten counts were recorded for this clonotype. The rearrangement joins TRBV28 to TRBJ2-3; the match to TRBD2 covers 7 bases. Per the germline V gene, CDR1 is MDHEN and CDR2 is SYDVKM. The V gene end was trimmed by 6 bases and the J gene end by 6 bases; junction bases not matched to a gene: 9. This CDR3 comprises 14 residues. CDR3 in DNA: TGTGCCAGCAGGGCCGGGGGGAGAGGGGATACGCAGTATTTT. This codes for CASRAGGRGDTQYF.

This clonotype was seen a handful of times. The chain carries TRBV14 and TRBJ2-7, with 8 bases matching TRBD2. CDR1 is SGHDN, CDR2 FVKESK, per germline. V trimming: 4 bases; J trimming: 3 bases; junction bases outside the gene matches: 14. The CDR3 has 17 amino acids. The CDR3 region has the DNA TGTGCCAGCAGCCTGGGATTGTTAGCGGGGAATTACTACGAGCAGTACTTC. This codes for CASSLGLLAGNYYEQYF.

The V call is TRBV4-2, the J call TRBJ2-2; D remains ambiguous. The CDR3 consists of 16 residues. Per germline, CDR1 LGHNA and CDR2 YNFKEQ. V was clipped by 0 bases and J by 5 bases, with 13 bases between them. The chain's CDR3 is CASSQDASIWTGELFF. CDR3 bases: TGTGCCAGCAGCCAAGATGCATCCATTTGGACCGGGGAGCTGTTTTTT.

The V and J genes are TRBV7-9 and TRBJ1-4, with TRBD1 as a possible D gene (5 bases). The CDR3 totals 15 residues. Trimming took off 5 bases at V and 7 bases at J, with 17 bases between the two ends. The germline CDR1 and CDR2 sequences are SEHNR and FQNEAQ (reference sequence). The CDR3 protein is CASSPSGPLGEKLFF. For the CDR3, the DNA is TGTGCCAGCAGCCCGTCGGGACCCTTAGGTGAAAAACTGTTTTTT.

This clonotype occurred many times. The V gene is TRBV7-9, the J gene TRBJ2-3; the match to TRBD1 covers 9 bases. The CDR3 covers 15 residues. V lost 8 bases to trimming and J lost 4 bases; unmatched junction nucleotides: 10. Germline V gene lookup returns CDR1 SEHNR and CDR2 FQNEAQ (reference sequence). CDR3 sequence (DNA): TGTGCCAGCTTTGGGCGACAGGGGGTGGCAGATACGCAGTATTTT. Translation gives CASFGRQGVADTQYF.

The chain is built from TRBV20-1 and TRBJ2-7; no firm D call. Germline assignment: CDR1 DFQATT and CDR2 SNEGSKA (reference sequence). The CDR3 is made up of 14 amino acids. V lost 5 bases to trimming and J lost 0 bases, with 14 bases between them. CDR3 DNA sequence: TGCAGTGCTCTATTCCGAGATTACTCCTACGAGCAGTACTTC. Translated: CSALFRDYSYEQYF.

Remarks on this clonotype: At one boundary the junction diverges from the germline segment, which might be a read error. CDR3 amino acids: CATSTRDYQETRYF. In DNA, the CDR3 is TGTGCCACCAGCACCCGGGACTACCAAGAGACCCGGTACTTC. This rearrangement joins TRBV15 to TRBJ2-5, with TRBD2 identical over 7 bases. The length of the CDR3 is 14 residues. Germline-derived CDR1 and CDR2 are LNHNV and YYDKDF (reference sequence).

This chain joins TRBV20-1 and TRBJ1-6, with D possibly TRBD1 on 6 matching bases. The CDR3 has 16 residues. Looked up from germline, CDR1 is DFQATT and CDR2 is SNEGSKA (reference sequence). Trimming pared 3 bases from V and 10 bases from J, leaving 22 bases between. Here the CDR3 reads CSARDRSLSAWSPLHF. CDR3 bases: TGCAGTGCTAGGGACAGAAGTCTTTCGGCGTGGTCACCCCTCCACTTT.

In the case of this clonotype: One end of the junction fails to match germline, which may point to a read error. This chain uses TRBV12-3 or TRBV12-4 with TRBJ2-1; 12 nucleotides agree with TRBD2. This CDR3 comprises 14 residues. The CDR3 DNA sequence: TGTGCCACCGGACTAGCGGGAAGGTACAATGGGCAGTTCTTC. Translating gives CATGLAGRYNGQFF.

This chain links TRBV29-1 with TRBJ2-1, with a possible D match to TRBD2 (7 bases). The germline V gene encodes CDR1 SQVTM and CDR2 ANQGSEA. The CDR3 has 15 amino acids. Trimming shortened V by 5 bases and J by 0 bases, and 14 bases separated the two germline ends. DNA of the CDR3: TGCAGCGTTAGGGGGGGGTCCAGCTCCTACAATGAGCAGTTCTTC. Amino acid sequence: CSVRGGSSSYNEQFF.

The chain is built from TRBV9 and TRBJ2-4; D is possibly TRBD1 (5 bases). The CDR3 loop spans 14 amino acids. Between the trimmed V and J ends, which lost 4 bases and 6 bases, there was a span of 14 bases. Germline CDR1 is SGDLS and CDR2 is YYNGEE. The DNA of the CDR3 is TGTGCCAGCAGCTTAGGGGCAGGGCTAAACATTCAGTACTTC. Amino acid sequence: CASSLGAGLNIQYF.

A few counts support this clonotype. The V and J genes are TRBV9 and TRBJ2-3; TRBD2 aligns across 8 bases. The ends lost 0 bases at V and 6 bases at J; junction bases unmatched: 6. The V gene's germline CDR1 is SGDLS and CDR2 YYNGEE. This CDR3 spans 15 amino acids. CDR3 protein: CASSVAGGPVDTQYF. The CDR3 nucleotides are TGTGCCAGCAGCGTAGCGGGGGGGCCCGTCGATACGCAGTATTTT.